This T cell receptor (beta chain) appears in the sequencing data of a study of CD8 T cells in ankylosing spondylitis. General study results and limits: What appeared characteristic of ankylosing spondylitis blood was a TCR beta motif of fewer than ten highly homologous variants.

This clonotype showed up just a few times. Its antigen is unidentified. TCRdb re-derived calls from the 5' RACE reads in MiXCR, one entry per CDR3 protein. The sample yields 300,000 to 400,000 distinct CDR3 sequences, more than 20% seen once. This CDR3 is built from 12 residues. Germline V gene data show CDR1 as SQVTM and CDR2 as ANQGSEA. Material: blood, either unsorted or a sorted T cell fraction (not recorded which). This receptor was identified in a male donor with ankylosing spondylitis. The chain has TRBV29-1 and TRBJ1-5; 7 bases agree with TRBD1. The CDR3 reads CSAQGSNQPQHF. For the CDR3, the DNA is TGCAGTGCACAGGGGAGCAATCAGCCCCAGCATTTT.